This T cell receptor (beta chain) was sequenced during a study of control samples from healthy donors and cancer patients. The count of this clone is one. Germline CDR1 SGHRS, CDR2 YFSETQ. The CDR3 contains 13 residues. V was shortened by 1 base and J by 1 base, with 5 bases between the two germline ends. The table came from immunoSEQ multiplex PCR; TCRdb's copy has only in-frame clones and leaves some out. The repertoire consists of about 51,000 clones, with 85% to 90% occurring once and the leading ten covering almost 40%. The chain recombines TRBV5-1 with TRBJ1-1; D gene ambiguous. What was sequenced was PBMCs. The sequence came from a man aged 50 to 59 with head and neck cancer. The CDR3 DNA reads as TGCGCCAGCAGCTTGCGGGGGAACACTGAAGCTTTCTTT. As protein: CASSLRGNTEAFF.